The following is a T cell receptor (beta chain) sequence with its context. This specimen belongs to a study of T-cell reconstitution after alpha-beta-depleted transplantation in children. The CDR3 contains 14 residues. V lost 5 bases to trimming and J lost 5 bases; unmatched junction nucleotides: 8. Germline V lookup: CDR1 SEHNR, CDR2 FQNEAQ (reference sequence). Researchers prepared the TCRbeta library using unique molecular identifiers, the study reports. TCRdb recomputed calls from the PCR reads with MiXCR, one row per CDR3 protein. This table has 420,000 or so distinct CDR3 sequences, 9.5% to 13% appearing once.

The sequence came from a human donor who donated a stem cell graft to a child with acute myeloid leukemia. This chain uses TRBV7-9 with TRBJ2-5, with 7 nucleotides matching TRBD1. The specimen comprised PBMCs from the stem cell graft donor, sampled from the stem cell graft. The CDR3 DNA is TGTGCCAGCAGCCCACTGACAGGGTTCGAGACCCAGTACTTC. Its protein product is CASSPLTGFETQYF.